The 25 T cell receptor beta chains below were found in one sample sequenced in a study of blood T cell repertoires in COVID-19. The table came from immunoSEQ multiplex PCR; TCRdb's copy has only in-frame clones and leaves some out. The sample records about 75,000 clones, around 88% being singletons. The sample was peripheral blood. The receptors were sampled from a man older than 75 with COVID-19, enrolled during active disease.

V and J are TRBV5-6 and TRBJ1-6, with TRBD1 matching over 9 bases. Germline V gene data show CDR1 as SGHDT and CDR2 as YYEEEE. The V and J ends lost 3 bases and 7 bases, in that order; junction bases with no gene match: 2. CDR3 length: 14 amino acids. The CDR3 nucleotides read TGTGCCAGCAGCTGGGGACAGGGAAATTCACCCCTCCACTTT. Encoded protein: CASSWGQGNSPLHF.

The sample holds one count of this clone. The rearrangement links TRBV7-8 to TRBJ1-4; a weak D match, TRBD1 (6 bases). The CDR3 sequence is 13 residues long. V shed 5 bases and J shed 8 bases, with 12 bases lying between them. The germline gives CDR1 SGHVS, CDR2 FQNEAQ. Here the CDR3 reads CASSPGQWEKLFF. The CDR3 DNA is TGTGCCAGCAGCCCCGGACAGTGGGAAAAACTGTTTTTT. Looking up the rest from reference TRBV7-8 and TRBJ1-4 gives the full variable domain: GAGVSQSPRYKVAKRGQDVALRCDPISGHVSLFWYQQALGQGPEFLTYFQNEAQLDKSGLPSDRFFAERPEGSVSTLKIQRTQQEDSAVYLCASSPGQWEKLFFGSGTQLSVL.

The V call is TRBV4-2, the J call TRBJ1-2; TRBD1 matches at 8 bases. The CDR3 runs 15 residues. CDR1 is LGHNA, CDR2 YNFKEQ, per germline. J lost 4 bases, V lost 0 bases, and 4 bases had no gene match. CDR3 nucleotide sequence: TGTGCCAGCAGCCAAGATCGGACAGGGTTCTATGGCTACACCTTC. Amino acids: CASSQDRTGFYGYTF.

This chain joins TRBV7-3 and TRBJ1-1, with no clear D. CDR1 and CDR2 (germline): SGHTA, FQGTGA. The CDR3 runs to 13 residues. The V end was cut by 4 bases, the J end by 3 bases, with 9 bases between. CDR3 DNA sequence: TGTGCCAGCAGCTCTCAGCGAGACACTGAAGCTTTCTTT. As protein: CASSSQRDTEAFF.

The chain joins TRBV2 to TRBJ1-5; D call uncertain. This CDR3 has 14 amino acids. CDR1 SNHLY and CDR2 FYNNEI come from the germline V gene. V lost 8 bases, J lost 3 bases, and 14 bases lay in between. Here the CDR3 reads CASRETPFNQPQHF. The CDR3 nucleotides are TGTGCCAGCCGGGAAACCCCCTTCAATCAGCCCCAGCATTTT.

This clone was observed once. The CDR3: CASSPQGFGNSPLHF. The CDR3 DNA is TGTGCCAGCAGCCCTCAGGGGTTTGGCAATTCACCCCTCCACTTT. The chain carries TRBV6-4 and TRBJ1-6; tentatively, D is TRBD1 (6 bases). The V and J ends lost 6 bases and 7 bases respectively, with 16 bases between them. This CDR3 is built from 15 residues. Looked up from germline, CDR1 is MRHNA and CDR2 is SNTAGT.

The CDR3 DNA reads TGTGCCAGCAGTTCCCCGACGCAGGGGCAGTTCGGCTACACCTTC. This codes for CASSSPTQGQFGYTF. This chain joins TRBV6-2 or TRBV6-3 and TRBJ1-2; D is possibly TRBD1 (6 bases). The V and J ends lost 4 bases and 8 bases respectively, with 20 bases between them. The CDR3 totals 15 residues. Germline V gives CDR1 MNHEY, CDR2 SVGEGT.

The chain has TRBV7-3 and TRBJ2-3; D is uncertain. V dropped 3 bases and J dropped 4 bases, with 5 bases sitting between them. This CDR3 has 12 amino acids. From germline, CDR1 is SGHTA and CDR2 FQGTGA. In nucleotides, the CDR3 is TGTGCCAGCAGCTTCTCCGCAGATACGCAGTATTTT. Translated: CASSFSADTQYF.

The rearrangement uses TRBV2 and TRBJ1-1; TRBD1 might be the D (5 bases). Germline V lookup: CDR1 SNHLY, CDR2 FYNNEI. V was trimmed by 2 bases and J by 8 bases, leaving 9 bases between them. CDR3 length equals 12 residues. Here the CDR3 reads CASSEQGSEAFF. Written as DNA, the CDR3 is TGTGCCAGCAGTGAACAGGGATCCGAAGCTTTCTTT.

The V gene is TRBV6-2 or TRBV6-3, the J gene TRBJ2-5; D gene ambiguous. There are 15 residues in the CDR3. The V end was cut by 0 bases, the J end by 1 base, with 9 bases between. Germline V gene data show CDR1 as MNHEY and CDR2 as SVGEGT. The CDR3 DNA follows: TGTGCCAGCAGTTACTCGACTGAAACCCAAGAGACCCAGTACTTC. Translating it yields CASSYSTETQETQYF.

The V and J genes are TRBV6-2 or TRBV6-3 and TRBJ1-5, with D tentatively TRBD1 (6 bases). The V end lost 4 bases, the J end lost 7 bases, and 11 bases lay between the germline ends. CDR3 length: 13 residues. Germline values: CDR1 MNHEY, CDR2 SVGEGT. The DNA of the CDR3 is TGTGCCAGCAGTTCCTTTGACAGGCAGCCCCAGCATTTT. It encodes CASSSFDRQPQHF.

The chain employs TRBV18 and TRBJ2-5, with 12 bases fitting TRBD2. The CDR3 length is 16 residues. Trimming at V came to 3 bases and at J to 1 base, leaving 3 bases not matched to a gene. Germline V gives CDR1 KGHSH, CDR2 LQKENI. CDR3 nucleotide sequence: TGTGCCAGCTCACCTCTACTAGCGGGGGGCCAAGAGACCCAGTACTTC. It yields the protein CASSPLLAGGQETQYF.

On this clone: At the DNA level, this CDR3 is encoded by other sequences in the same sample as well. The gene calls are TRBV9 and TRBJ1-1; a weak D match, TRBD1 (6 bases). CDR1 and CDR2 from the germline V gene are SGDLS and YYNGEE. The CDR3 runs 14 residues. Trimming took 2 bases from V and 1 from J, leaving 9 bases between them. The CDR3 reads CASSVGQRNTEAFF. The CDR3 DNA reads TGTGCCAGCAGCGTCGGACAGAGGAACACTGAAGCTTTCTTT.

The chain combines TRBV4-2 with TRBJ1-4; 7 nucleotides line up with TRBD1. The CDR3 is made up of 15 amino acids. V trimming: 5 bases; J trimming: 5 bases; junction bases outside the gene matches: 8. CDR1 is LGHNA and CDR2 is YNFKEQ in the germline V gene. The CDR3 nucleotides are TGTGCCAGCAGCTCGGTCGGGGGACAGAATGAAAAACTGTTTTTT. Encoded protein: CASSSVGGQNEKLFF.

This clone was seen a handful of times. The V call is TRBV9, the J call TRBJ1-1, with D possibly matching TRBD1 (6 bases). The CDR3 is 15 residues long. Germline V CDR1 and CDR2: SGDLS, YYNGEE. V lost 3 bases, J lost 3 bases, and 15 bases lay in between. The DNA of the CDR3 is TGTGCCAGCAGCGATGGGGGACAAAGGGACACTGAAGCTTTCTTT. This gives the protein CASSDGGQRDTEAFF. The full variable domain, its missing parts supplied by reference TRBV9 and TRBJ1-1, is DSGVTQTPKHLITATGQRVTLRCSPRSGDLSVYWYQQSLDQGLQFLIQYYNGEERAKGNILERFSAQQFPDLHSELNLSSLELGDSALYFCASSDGGQRDTEAFFGQGTRLTVV.

CDR3 in DNA: TGTGCCAGCAGCTTGAGCGGGGCTTACAATGAGCAGTTCTTC. Protein product: CASSLSGAYNEQFF. The chain links TRBV7-8 to TRBJ2-1, with 7 bases matching TRBD2. The junction had 3 bases not matched to a gene; V was cut back by 3 bases and J by 4 bases. Germline CDR1 SGHVS, CDR2 FQNEAQ. The CDR3 covers 14 residues.

CDR3 coding DNA: TGTGCCATCAGTGAGTGGGGCTGGGGCGGGGGCCCCCAAGAGACCCAGTACTTC. Protein: CAISEWGWGGGPQETQYF. The genes are TRBV10-3 and TRBJ2-5; a weak D match, TRBD2 (7 bases). This CDR3 is built from 18 residues. Germline V gene data show CDR1 as ENHRY and CDR2 as SYGVKD. Trimming removed 1 base at V and 1 base at J, with 19 bases between.

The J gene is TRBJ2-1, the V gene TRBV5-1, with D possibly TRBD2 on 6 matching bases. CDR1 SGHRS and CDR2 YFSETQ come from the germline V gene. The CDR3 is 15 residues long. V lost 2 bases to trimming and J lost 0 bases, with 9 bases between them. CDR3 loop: CASSFRDFSYNEQFF. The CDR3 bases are TGCGCCAGCAGCTTCCGGGACTTCTCCTACAATGAGCAGTTCTTC.

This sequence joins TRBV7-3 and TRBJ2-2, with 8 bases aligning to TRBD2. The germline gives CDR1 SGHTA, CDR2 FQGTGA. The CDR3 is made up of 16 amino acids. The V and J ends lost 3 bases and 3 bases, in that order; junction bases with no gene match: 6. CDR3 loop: CASSLGSGVDTGELFF. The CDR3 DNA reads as TGTGCCAGCAGCTTGGGTAGCGGGGTGGACACCGGGGAGCTGTTTTTT.

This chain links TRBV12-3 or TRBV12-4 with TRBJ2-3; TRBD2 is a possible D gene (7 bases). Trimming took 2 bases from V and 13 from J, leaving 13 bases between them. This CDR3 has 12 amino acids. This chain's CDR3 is CASSLTGGAEYF. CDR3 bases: TGTGCCAGCAGTTTAACGGGGGGCGCGGAGTATTTT.

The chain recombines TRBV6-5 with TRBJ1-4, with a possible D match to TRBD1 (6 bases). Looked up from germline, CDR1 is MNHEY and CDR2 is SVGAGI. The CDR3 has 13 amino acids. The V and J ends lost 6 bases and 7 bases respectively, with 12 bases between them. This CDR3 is CASSPRTAEKLFF. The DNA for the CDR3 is TGTGCCAGCAGCCCAAGGACAGCTGAAAAACTGTTTTTT.

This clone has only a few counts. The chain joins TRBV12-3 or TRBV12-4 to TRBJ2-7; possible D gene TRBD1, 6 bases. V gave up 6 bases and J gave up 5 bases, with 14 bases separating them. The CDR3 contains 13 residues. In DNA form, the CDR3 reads TGTGCCAGCAGGGACAGCCTTCGAAACGAGCAGTACTTC. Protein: CASRDSLRNEQYF.

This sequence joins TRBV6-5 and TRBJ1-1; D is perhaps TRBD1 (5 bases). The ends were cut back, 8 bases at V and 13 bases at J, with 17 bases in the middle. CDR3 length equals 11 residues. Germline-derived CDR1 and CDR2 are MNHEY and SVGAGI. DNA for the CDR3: TGTGCCAGCGTTGGGGCGCGGATAGTTTTCTTT. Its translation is CASVGARIVFF.

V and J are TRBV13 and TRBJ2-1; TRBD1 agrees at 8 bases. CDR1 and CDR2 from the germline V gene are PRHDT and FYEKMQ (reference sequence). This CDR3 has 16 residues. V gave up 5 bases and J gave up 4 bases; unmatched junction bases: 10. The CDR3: CASSLGQGGFYNEQFF. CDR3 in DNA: TGTGCCAGCAGCCTCGGACAGGGAGGATTTTACAATGAGCAGTTCTTC. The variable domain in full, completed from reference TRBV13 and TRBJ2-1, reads AAGVIQSPRHLIKEKRETATLKCYPIPRHDTVYWYQQGPGQDPQFLISFYEKMQSDKGSIPDRFSAQQFSDYHSELNMSSLELGDSALYFCASSLGQGGFYNEQFFGPGTRLTVL.

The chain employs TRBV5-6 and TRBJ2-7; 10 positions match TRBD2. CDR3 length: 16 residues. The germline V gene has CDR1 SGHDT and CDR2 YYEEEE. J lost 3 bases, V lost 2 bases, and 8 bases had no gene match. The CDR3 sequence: CASSFGSGGGYYEQYF. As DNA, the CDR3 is TGTGCCAGCAGCTTTGGCAGCGGGGGGGGTTACTACGAGCAGTACTTC.